The text below deals with one T cell receptor (beta chain). The antigen it recognizes is unknown. The input lacks base qualities; no much larger clone sits a single base away. This sample is drawn from a study of control samples from healthy donors and cancer patients (dated by TCRdb to the early 2020s). The V end loses 7 bases and the J end loses 5 bases, and a stretch of 12 bases separates them. The CDR3 runs 11 residues from the cysteine to the phenylalanine. Kept here is only the CDR3 DNA, which spans 33 bases and is read in frame from base 1. Via the germline V gene, CDR1 is SQVTM and CDR2 ANQGSEA. Library prep was done by the immunoSEQ multiplex PCR assay. Entries here come from immuneACCESS through TCRdb and include only in-frame sequences with V and J called. Some clones fail to appear in such tables; in the studies checked, an unresolved V gene covers under half of the shortfall, and the cause of the remainder is unknown. The sample table contains around 150,000 clones; only one count was recorded for approximately 94% of them. The ten largest clonotypes hold around 8% of the sample.

The TCR was taken from a woman in her thirties or forties in good health. The rearranged segments are TRBV29-1 and TRBJ2-7; the D gene is perhaps TRBD2, on 7 matching bases. The sample taken for sequencing was blood. The bases are TGCAGCGCTTGGGGGGGGCACGAGCAGTACTTC. Translated, this gives CSAWGGHEQYF.